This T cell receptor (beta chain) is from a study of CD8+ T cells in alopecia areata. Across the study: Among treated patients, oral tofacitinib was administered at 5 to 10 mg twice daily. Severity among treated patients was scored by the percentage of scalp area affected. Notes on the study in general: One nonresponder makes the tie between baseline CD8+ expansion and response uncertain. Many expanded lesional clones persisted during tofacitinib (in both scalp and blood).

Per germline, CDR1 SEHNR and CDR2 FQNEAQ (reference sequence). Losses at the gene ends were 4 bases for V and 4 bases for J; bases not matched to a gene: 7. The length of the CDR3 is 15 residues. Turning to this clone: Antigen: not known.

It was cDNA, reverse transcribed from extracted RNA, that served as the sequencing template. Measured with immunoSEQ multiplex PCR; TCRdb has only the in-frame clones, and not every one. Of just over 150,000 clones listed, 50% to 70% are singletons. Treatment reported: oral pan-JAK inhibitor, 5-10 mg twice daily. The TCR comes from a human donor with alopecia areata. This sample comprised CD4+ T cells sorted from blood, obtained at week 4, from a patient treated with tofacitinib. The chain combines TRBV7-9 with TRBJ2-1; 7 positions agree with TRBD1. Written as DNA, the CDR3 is TGTGCCAGCAGCTCTACCGGGACAGTTTACAATGAGCAGTTCTTC. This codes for CASSSTGTVYNEQFF.